The 17 T cell receptor beta chains below were found in one sample sequenced in a study of spatial heterogeneity in lung cancer. The time point was: sample taken at primary tumor resection. Sequencing covered unsorted whole RNA taken from tumor, nontumor lung or frozen PBMC. In TCRdb, the 5' RACE reads were re-called with MiXCR into one record per CDR3 protein. The sample carries 60,000 to 80,000 distinct CDR3 sequences, 10% to 15% recorded once. Sequences were derived from PBMCs, sampled at surgery. The receptors shown here come from a male donor with early-stage non-small cell lung cancer.

This clonotype was seen many times. V and J are TRBV6-5 and TRBJ2-7, with 12 positions matching TRBD1. The CDR3 is 15 amino acids. CDR1 MNHEY and CDR2 SVGAGI come from the germline V gene. Trimming removed 8 bases from V and 5 bases from J; junction bases left unmatched: 10. The CDR3 here is CASALTGTGGHEQYF. The CDR3 coding sequence is TGTGCCAGCGCCCTAACCGGGACAGGGGGCCACGAGCAGTACTTC.

The V and J genes are TRBV4-2 and TRBJ1-2; no clear D. The CDR3 has 16 amino acids. The V end was cut by 0 bases, the J end by 5 bases, with 16 bases between. Germline loops: CDR1 LGHNA, CDR2 YNFKEQ. For the CDR3, the DNA is TGTGCCAGCAGCCAAGATGCGGCACCAGGAGGGTATGGCTACACCTTC. Protein: CASSQDAAPGGYGYTF.

This clonotype showed up many times. The chain recombines TRBV29-1 with TRBJ2-1; 9 nucleotides align to TRBD2. CDR3 length equals 13 residues. Trimming removed 7 bases from V and 8 bases from J; junction bases left unmatched: 9. Looked up from germline, CDR1 is SQVTM and CDR2 is ANQGSEA. CDR3 in amino acids: CSARGLAGHEQFF. In nucleotides, the CDR3 is TGCAGCGCCCGAGGTCTAGCGGGACATGAGCAGTTCTTC.

The rearrangement joins TRBV6-6 to TRBJ1-1; D perhaps matches TRBD1 (6 bases). V lost 7 bases to trimming and J lost 1 base, with 22 bases between them. Germline V gene data show CDR1 as MNHNY and CDR2 as SVGAGI (reference sequence). The CDR3 extends over 17 amino acids. CDR3 protein: CASTLLPIQGANTEAFF. The CDR3 nucleotides read TGTGCCAGCACTTTACTCCCAATACAGGGAGCGAACACTGAAGCTTTCTTT.

This clonotype came up a few times. J is TRBJ2-5 and V is TRBV6-2 or TRBV6-3; 8 positions agree with TRBD2. Germline assignment: CDR1 MNHEY and CDR2 SVGEGT. V lost 10 bases and J lost 5; bases outside the gene matches: 9. This CDR3 comprises 13 residues. CDR3 in amino acids: CATELAAQETQYF. The CDR3 region has the DNA TGTGCCACGGAACTAGCGGCCCAGGAGACCCAGTACTTC.

There are many counts of this clonotype. The chain combines TRBV4-2 with TRBJ1-2, with unresolved D. This CDR3 spans 14 amino acids. Trimming took 0 bases from V and 4 from J, leaving 9 bases between them. Germline V gene lookup returns CDR1 LGHNA and CDR2 YNFKEQ. The CDR3 here is CASSQDSRTYGYTF. CDR3 coding DNA: TGTGCCAGCAGCCAAGATTCCAGGACCTATGGCTACACCTTC.

This clonotype has just a few counts. The rearrangement links TRBV12-5 to TRBJ1-4, with D possibly being TRBD1 (5 bases). The CDR3 is 15 residues long. Germline V lookup: CDR1 LGHNT, CDR2 FRNRAP. Trimming shortened V by 2 bases and J by 8 bases, and 15 bases separated the two germline ends. CDR3 protein: CASGLFRGISEKLFF. In nucleotides, the CDR3 is TGTGCTAGTGGTTTGTTTCGGGGGATCAGCGAAAAACTGTTTTTT.

This clonotype was seen a handful of times. In nucleotides, the CDR3 is TGTGCCAGCAGACTATCCGCTAGCGGGTCGAGCTCCTACGAGCAGTACTTC. This sequence encodes CASRLSASGSSSYEQYF. This chain links TRBV4-2 with TRBJ2-7, with 8 bases fitting TRBD2. The germline V gene has CDR1 LGHNA and CDR2 YNFKEQ. The CDR3 is made up of 17 amino acids. Unmatched junction bases numbered 13, after V lost 6 bases and J lost 0 bases.

The chain combines TRBV19 with TRBJ1-5; D gene uncertain. The CDR3 spans 12 residues. Between the trimmed V and J ends, which lost 5 bases and 9 bases, there was a span of 11 bases. CDR1 and CDR2 from the germline V gene are LNHDA and SQIVND (reference sequence). CDR3 DNA: TGTGCCAGTAGTCCTGGCCGAGGGCCCCAGCATTTT. Amino acids: CASSPGRGPQHF. Full variable domain (rest looked up from reference TRBV19 and TRBJ1-5): DGGITQSPKYLFRKEGQNVTLSCEQNLNHDAMYWYRQDPGQGLRLIYYSQIVNDFQKGDIAEGYSVSREKKESFPLTVTSAQKNPTAFYLCASSPGRGPQHFGDGTRLSIL.

This clonotype was observed at least ten times. The chain joins TRBV7-2 to TRBJ2-7, with D tentatively TRBD2 (5 bases). The V gene lost 1 base and the J gene lost 4 bases, with 14 bases spanning the gap. The length of the CDR3 is 15 residues. Germline V gives CDR1 SGHTA, CDR2 FQGNSA. The CDR3 sequence is CASSLVERTLYEQYF. In nucleotides, the CDR3 is TGTGCCAGCAGCTTAGTAGAAAGGACTCTATACGAGCAGTACTTC.

This rearrangement joins TRBV29-1 to TRBJ2-2; the match to TRBD1 covers 10 bases. The CDR3 sequence is 14 residues long. In germline, CDR1 is SQVTM, CDR2 ANQGSEA. V shed 4 bases, J shed 2 bases, and the junction held 1 base outside the gene matches. The CDR3 DNA is TGCAGCGTTGGGGACAGGGGTAACACCGGGGAGCTGTTTTTT. This encodes CSVGDRGNTGELFF.

There are many counts of this clonotype. The J gene is TRBJ1-5, the V gene TRBV28; D gene ambiguous. The germline V and J ends were trimmed by 5 bases and 10 bases, with 12 bases remaining between them. Germline CDR1 reads MDHEN; CDR2 reads SYDVKM. This CDR3 region has 12 residues. The CDR3 loop reads CASSRTRGPQHF. In DNA, the CDR3 is TGTGCCAGCAGTCGTACCAGAGGTCCCCAGCATTTT.

The V gene is TRBV19, the J gene TRBJ1-5, with 9 bases identical to TRBD1. J gave up 11 bases and V 8 bases, and 10 bases lay outside the gene matches. CDR1 and CDR2 (germline): LNHDA, SQIVND (reference sequence). The CDR3 has 13 residues. The CDR3, as DNA: TGTGCCAGTTCTACAGGGGGCAGAGGGACCCAGCATTTT. Translation: CASSTGGRGTQHF.

There are a few counts of this clonotype. This chain joins TRBV6-6 and TRBJ1-1; D may be TRBD1 (5 bases). The CDR3 length is 14 residues. The germline V gene has CDR1 MNHNY and CDR2 SVGAGI (reference sequence). V lost 5 bases to trimming and J lost 5 bases, with 15 bases between them. For the CDR3, the DNA is TGTGCCAGCAGTCCCCGGGGGGGAGGGACTGAAGCTTTCTTT. Its protein is CASSPRGGGTEAFF.

This clonotype was seen many times. The V and J genes are TRBV10-3 and TRBJ1-5, with 8 bases that match TRBD1. J was trimmed by 0 bases and V by 9 bases; bases with no gene match: 4. The CDR3 is 14 residues long. The germline gives CDR1 ENHRY, CDR2 SYGVKD. CDR3 loop: CAIWTGFSNQPQHF. The CDR3 bases are TGTGCCATTTGGACAGGGTTTAGCAATCAGCCCCAGCATTTT.

This clonotype was observed a handful of times. This chain connects TRBV7-4 to TRBJ2-7, with TRBD1 matching over 7 bases. V lost 2 bases, J lost 5 bases, and 12 bases stayed unmatched. Germline CDR1 and CDR2: SGHVT and SQSDAQ. This CDR3 contains 16 residues. The CDR3 sequence: CASSLRGPFLPNEQYF. The CDR3 DNA reads as TGTGCCAGCAGCTTAAGGGGGCCTTTCCTTCCTAACGAGCAGTACTTC.

This clonotype was seen a handful of times. The V call is TRBV18, the J call TRBJ2-2, with D tentatively TRBD2 (5 bases). Per the germline V gene, CDR1 is KGHSH and CDR2 is LQKENI. The CDR3 length is 12 residues. Trimming cost V 8 bases and J 7 bases, with 11 bases left between them. CDR3 sequence reads: CASILASGELFF. CDR3 sequence (DNA): TGTGCCAGCATCCTAGCCAGCGGGGAGCTGTTTTTT.